The T cell receptor beta chain under discussion was sequenced for a study of shared clonotypes between healthy human individuals (dated by TCRdb to 2020 to 2021). With regard to the full study: The cohort included a few men and a couple of women between 18 and 49 years of age. For each donor, CD4 naive and CD4 memory were each run on three plates, CD8 naive on two plates, and CD8 memory on one plate. To estimate repertoire size and how much clonotype sharing occurs between individuals, the study deeply sequenced the blood TCR repertoires of about five healthy adults. Different laboratories and diverse techniques were used to prepare libraries and sequence TCR repertoires, to increase sequencing depth and limit assay-specific biases. Per donor, leukapheresis produced somewhere between about 0.94 and 9 billion PBMCs. Paper-wide results and their limitations: Pairwise subsampling led to the expectation that sequencing depth would affect the degree of clonotype sharing among donors. Sampling was limited to blood, and TCR repertoires in tissue likely differ from TCR repertoires in blood. Compared with non-shared clonotypes, the clonotypes found in all four sorted-subset donors had higher generation probabilities. Larger estimated clonotype richness was generally found for naive subsets than for memory subsets. Across a handful of donors, approximately 4.6% of naive CD4, roughly 3.8% of naive CD8, 2% to 2.5% of memory CD4, and under 0.45% of memory CD8 clonotypes were shared. The small number of donors limited the genetic and exposure-history diversity represented. Rarefaction of sorted-subset datasets indicated incomplete sequencing despite the large sequencing depth.

Healthy HIV-negative adults with no recently reported acute infections or vaccinations were included as donors. Only Caucasian adults living in Nashville, Tennessee, USA were represented among the donors. Magnetic negative selection was used to enrich CD4+ T cells, after which naive cells were positively selected on CD45RA and the negative fraction became the memory subset. Blood was collected by leukapheresis, and PBMCs were isolated by Ficoll-Histopaque density gradient centrifugation and then cryopreserved in liquid nitrogen vapor phase. Analytical flow cytometry was used to check the purity and quantity of each magnetically sorted T cell population. From each sorted fraction, genomic DNA was isolated and quantified by UV absorbance on a Nanodrop 2000c. Using the deep immunoSEQ assay, TCR CDR3 regions were amplified from genomic DNA by multiplex PCR. Genomic DNA extracted from each cell subset was distributed evenly over all wells of several immunoSEQ 96-well plates, and each plate served as one replicate. For sorted subsets, 150 to 250 ng of genomic DNA, equivalent to 25,000 to 30,000 T cell genomes, went into each replicate PCR. The purified libraries were quantified using a Qubit 3.0 fluorometer, sized with a Bioanalyzer 2100, and then quantified again using the KAPA Library Quantification kit. Each immunoSEQ 96-well plate was sequenced on its own single-read 150-cycle Illumina NextSeq 550 flow cell. Processing in the source paper ran as follows. Because the immunoSEQ output included only junctional sequences and no quality scores, the filtering could not be the same as the filtering used for full-length reads. To assign V/J genes and CDR3, sequences were annotated using PyIR, a Python wrapper for IgBLAST v1.9, with IMGT germline references. Reads with weak V/J assignments (E-value above 1e-6), missing CDR3, stop codons, out-of-frame junctions, or ambiguous translated residues were removed. A V3J clonotype was defined by an identical inferred V gene, J gene, and CDR3 amino acid sequence. Percentage overlap between repertoires was calculated by dividing the number of shared unique clonotypes by the size of the smaller repertoire. RTK rarefaction, the Chao1 estimator, and Recon v2.1 estimates of unobserved clonotypes were used to assess repertoire richness. Generation probabilities for all TCRbeta clonotypes obtained by the gDNA method from four donors were computed using OLGA. Held by TCRdb, this immuneACCESS table contains in-frame sequences only and omits some clones. Under half of the omission traces to an unresolved V gene where checked; the cause of the rest is unknown. That table furnishes V, J and clone size, whereas the DNA furnished D and trimming. This sample comprises 2 million to 2.5 million clones, under 97% of them detected only once. The leading ten clones occupy around 0.13% of the sample.

A word on this clone: Its antigen has not been determined. No base qualities exist here, and no much larger clone lies one base off it. Other DNA sequences in the sample encode the same CDR3.

CDR1 is given as MDHEN and CDR2 as SYDVKM, both from the germline V gene. Trimming accounts for 8 bases at V and 5 bases at J, while the number of junction bases matched to no gene is 4. The CDR3 sequence holds 12 residues, the cysteine and phenylalanine included. Of all the DNA, just the CDR3 is kept, 36 bases in frame from base 1. This clonotype originated in a man younger than 35 in good health. The rearranged segments are TRBV28 and TRBJ2-7; 9 junctional bases match TRBD1. Material: naive CD4+ T cells sorted from blood. The label giving this sample's cell subset or site can be read as: CD45RA+ positively selected. The CDR3 region: CASWDRVHEQYF. The nucleotide sequence reads TGTGCCAGCTGGGACAGGGTCCACGAGCAGTACTTC.